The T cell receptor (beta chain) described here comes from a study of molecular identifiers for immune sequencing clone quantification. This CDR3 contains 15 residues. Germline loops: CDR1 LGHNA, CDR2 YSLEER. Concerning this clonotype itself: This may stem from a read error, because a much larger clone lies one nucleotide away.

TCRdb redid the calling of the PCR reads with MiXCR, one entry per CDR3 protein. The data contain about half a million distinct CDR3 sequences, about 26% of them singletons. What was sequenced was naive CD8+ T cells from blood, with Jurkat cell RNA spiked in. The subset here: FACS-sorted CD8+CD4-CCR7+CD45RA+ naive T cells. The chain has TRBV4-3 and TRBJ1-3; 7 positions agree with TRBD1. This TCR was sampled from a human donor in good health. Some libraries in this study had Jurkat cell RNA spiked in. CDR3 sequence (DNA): TGCGCCAGCAGCCCAACAGGGGTGTTAGGAACCACCATATATTTT. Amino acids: CASSPTGVLGTTIYF.